Described below is a single TCR beta chain sequence and its context. The antigen remains unidentified. Germline CDR1 SNHLY, CDR2 FYNNEI. The CDR3 consists of 15 residues. With 4 bases removed from V and 4 bases from J, the gap between germline ends came to 14 bases. TCR beta cDNA libraries included unique molecular identifiers. Input amounts of 1 to 10 million T cells were used. These gave approximately 500,000 cDNA molecules, so each molecule approximated one T cell. MiXCR, applied by TCRdb to the PCR reads, yields one record per CDR3 protein. The table records hundreds of thousands of distinct CDR3 sequences, 30% of them present only once. These data belong to a study of post-analysis software for immune sequencing data. At the level of the study: Relapsing-remitting, secondary progressive and progressive-relapsing forms made up the multiple sclerosis disease courses.

Study conclusions and caveats: Batch-matched samples strongly co-clustered by F measure. Included in a set of about 5 TRBV segments more frequent in patients than controls were TRBV5-6, TRBV5-1 and TRBV20-1. Patients with multiple sclerosis recorded significantly lower normalized Chao1 diversity than controls, the study found.

The sequence came from a girl between 5 and 17 years old with multiple sclerosis. The sample consisted of blood. This chain joins TRBV2 and TRBJ1-5; D remains ambiguous. In nucleotides, the CDR3 is TGTGCCAGCAGTGTCCATCGGGCGAGGAATCAGCCCCAGCATTTT. Translated: CASSVHRARNQPQHF.